This T cell receptor (beta chain) was observed in a study of Graves' ophthalmopathy and Graves' hyperthyroidism. Findings and limits, study-wide: Thyroid clonotypes that were expanded above 0.001 frequency mostly also appeared in blood.

RNA transcripts provided the template for amplifying TCR beta CDR3 regions. HTBI-primed RT-PCR formed the first round, and a multiplex PCR formed the second. TCRdb itself ran the multiplex PCR reads through MiXCR, one entry per CDR3 protein. This sample carries almost 750,000 distinct CDR3 sequences, 35% to 50% of them seen once, and the ten largest clones take 44%. As to this clonotype: Its matching antigen is unknown.

Physicians reached a diagnosis by relying on clinical symptoms, serum thyroxine, TRAb, thyroid ultrasound and orbital computed tomography. PBMCs stemmed from 10 ml of fresh peripheral blood. V shed 8 bases and J shed 9 bases, with 13 bases lying between them. Germline loops: CDR1 SNHLY, CDR2 FYNNEI. This CDR3 comprises 11 residues. The receptor was isolated from an adult man with Graves' ophthalmopathy. V usage is TRBV2 and J usage is TRBJ1-1, with D unresolved. The sample taken for sequencing was peripheral blood. The CDR3 sequence: CASGDLAKAFF. In DNA, the CDR3 is TGTGCCAGCGGAGACCTAGCCAAAGCTTTCTTT.